The 27 T cell receptor beta chains below were found in one sample sequenced in a study of CD8 T cells in Susac syndrome. Reverse transcription of roughly 0.5 to 1 ug RNA was performed with random hexamers. From the immunoSEQ multiplex PCR reads, TCRdb called clonotypes with MiXCR, one entry per CDR3 protein. Of about 140,000 distinct CDR3 sequences in the sample, 95% were seen once. Sequencing was carried out using CD4+ T cells from PBMCs. These receptors all come from a human donor with Susac syndrome.

The chain couples TRBV15 to TRBJ1-5; 7 positions agree with TRBD1. The CDR3 totals 14 residues. Germline assignment: CDR1 LNHNV and CDR2 YYDKDF (reference sequence). V trimming: 5 bases; J trimming: 6 bases; junction bases outside the gene matches: 7. CDR3 protein: CATSLVSGGQPQHF. DNA of the CDR3: TGTGCCACCAGCCTTGTCTCAGGGGGTCAGCCCCAGCATTTT.

V gene TRBV4-1 combines with J gene TRBJ1-5, with 8 bases lining up with TRBD1. The ends lost 5 bases at V and 7 bases at J; junction bases unmatched: 10. Germline CDR1 is MGHRA and CDR2 is YSYEKL. The CDR3 has 15 amino acids. The CDR3 nucleotides are TGCGCCAGCAGCACTATAGGACAGGGCAGACAGCCCCAGCATTTT. Its translation: CASSTIGQGRQPQHF.

The chain recombines TRBV12-3 or TRBV12-4 with TRBJ2-5, with 11 bases aligning to TRBD1. The CDR3 is 17 residues long. V was clipped by 3 bases and J by 5 bases; unmatched bases: 11. DNA for the CDR3: TGTGCCAGCAGTTTGTATCAGATGGGACAGGGGGTGGAGACCCAGTACTTC. Translated: CASSLYQMGQGVETQYF.

V gene TRBV4-2 combines with J gene TRBJ2-2; D not certain. V was pared by 1 base and J by 5 bases, with 5 bases between. The CDR3 is 13 amino acids. Looked up from germline, CDR1 is LGHNA and CDR2 is YNFKEQ. The CDR3 spells CASSQVYTGELFF. In nucleotides, the CDR3 is TGTGCCAGCAGCCAAGTGTATACCGGGGAGCTGTTTTTT.

The V call is TRBV6-1, the J call TRBJ2-7; D is possibly TRBD1 or TRBD2 (7 bases each). This CDR3 has 14 residues. CDR1 and CDR2 from the germline V gene are MNHNS and SASEGT. V lost 8 bases and J lost 0, with 14 bases in between. For the CDR3, the DNA is TGTGCCAGCCGGGGAGGGGACAGCTCCTACGAGCAGTACTTC. This encodes CASRGGDSSYEQYF.

This clonotype is a singleton in its sample. The gene calls are TRBV10-3 and TRBJ2-3; D is possibly TRBD2 (6 bases). The V end lost 11 bases, the J end lost 1 base, and 19 bases lay between the germline ends. The CDR3 loop spans 15 amino acids. The germline V gene has CDR1 ENHRY and CDR2 SYGVKD. The CDR3 DNA sequence: TGTGCCTCAGCCGGCCGGGGGTCCGGCACAGATACGCAGTATTTT. Its protein product is CASAGRGSGTDTQYF.

The chain has TRBV7-3 and TRBJ2-3; no definite D call. The germline V gene has CDR1 SGHTA and CDR2 FQGTGA. V lost 8 bases to trimming and J lost 2 bases, with 14 bases between them. The length of the CDR3 is 14 residues. The CDR3 sequence: CASSVGSHTDTQYF. The DNA for the CDR3 is TGTGCCAGCTCCGTGGGATCCCACACAGATACGCAGTATTTT.

The chain recombines TRBV13 with TRBJ1-3, with D uncertain. This CDR3 comprises 13 residues. V was cut by 5 bases and J by 2 bases, with 7 bases left in between. Germline V CDR1 and CDR2: PRHDT, FYEKMQ (reference sequence). The CDR3 spells CASSPGTGNTIYF. Here the CDR3 DNA reads TGTGCCAGCAGCCCCGGGACTGGAAACACCATATATTTT.

The chain links TRBV4-1 to TRBJ1-1, with D hard to call. Germline assignment: CDR1 MGHRA and CDR2 YSYEKL. The CDR3 has 14 amino acids. V lost 2 bases, J lost 0 bases, and 7 bases lay in between. The CDR3 nucleotides read TGCGCCAGCAGCCAACAGGACGTGAACACTGAAGCTTTCTTT. This encodes CASSQQDVNTEAFF.

The chain joins TRBV7-2 to TRBJ1-1; no clear D gene. Germline-derived CDR1 and CDR2 are SGHTA and FQGNSA. This CDR3 is built from 14 residues. Trimming removed 1 base from V and 1 base from J, with 7 bases in between. The CDR3 DNA follows: TGTGCCAGCAGCTTAGGACTTTCGAACACTGAAGCTTTCTTT. This gives the protein CASSLGLSNTEAFF.

The chain is built from TRBV12-3 or TRBV12-4 and TRBJ1-5; D ambiguous. V shed 3 bases and J shed 6 bases, with 9 bases lying between them. The length of the CDR3 is 13 residues. CDR3 in DNA: TGTGCCAGCAGTTTGCAGGTTCGTCAGCCCCAGCATTTT. Translating it yields CASSLQVRQPQHF.

The V call is TRBV28, the J call TRBJ1-2, with D perhaps matching TRBD1 (5 bases). CDR3 length equals 13 residues. From germline, CDR1 is MDHEN and CDR2 SYDVKM. V dropped 6 bases and J dropped 4 bases, with 12 bases sitting between them. Written as DNA, the CDR3 is TGTGCCAGCAGCTCGACAGTACTCTATGGCTACACCTTC. This codes for CASSSTVLYGYTF.

The chain couples TRBV4-2 to TRBJ1-2; the D is unclear. Germline V gene data show CDR1 as LGHNA and CDR2 as YNFKEQ. CDR3 length: 13 amino acids. V dropped 0 bases and J dropped 4 bases, with 6 bases sitting between them. The CDR3 loop is CASSQEYGYGYTF. The CDR3 DNA reads TGTGCCAGCAGCCAAGAGTACGGCTATGGCTACACCTTC.

The chain recombines TRBV30 with TRBJ2-7, with 8 bases matching TRBD1. Trimming cost V 4 bases and J 0 bases; bases outside gene matches: 5. The CDR3 loop spans 14 amino acids. CDR1 is GTSNPN, CDR2 SVGIG, per germline (reference sequence). The CDR3 region has the DNA TGTGCCTGGACCGGACAGGGACGCTCCTACGAGCAGTACTTC. It translates to CAWTGQGRSYEQYF.

This chain links TRBV20-1 with TRBJ2-1; TRBD2 might be the D (5 bases). The CDR3 is 16 residues long. Deletions cut 6 bases from V and 5 bases from J, with 23 bases between. CDR1 and CDR2 (germline): DFQATT, SNEGSKA (reference sequence). CDR3 amino acids: CSAKLGGSNWDNEQFF. The CDR3 nucleotides read TGCAGTGCCAAGCTAGGCGGGTCGAATTGGGACAATGAGCAGTTCTTC.

The genes are TRBV7-2 and TRBJ2-7; possibly TRBD1 for D (6 bases). Trimming cost V 4 bases and J 8 bases, with 15 bases left between them. The CDR3 sequence is 13 residues long. Germline-derived CDR1 and CDR2 are SGHTA and FQGNSA. The CDR3 DNA reads as TGTGCCAGCAGCTACGACAGGCCGCTCCAGCAGTACTTC. Translation gives CASSYDRPLQQYF.

The chain couples TRBV4-1 to TRBJ2-5; TRBD2 agrees at 12 bases. The CDR3 has 18 amino acids. Looked up from germline, CDR1 is MGHRA and CDR2 is YSYEKL. Trimming removed 1 base from V and 5 bases from J; junction bases left unmatched: 11. The CDR3 spells CASSQVPSGGVTSETQYF. The CDR3 coding sequence is TGCGCCAGCAGCCAAGTCCCTAGCGGGGGGGTTACTTCGGAGACCCAGTACTTC.

A single count supports this clonotype. This rearrangement joins TRBV20-1 to TRBJ2-7; TRBD2 aligns across 14 bases. V lost 6 bases and J lost 5; bases outside the gene matches: 6. Germline V gene data show CDR1 as DFQATT and CDR2 as SNEGSKA (reference sequence). This CDR3 has 14 amino acids. CDR3 amino acids: CSAPGLAGGDEQYF. The CDR3 nucleotides read TGCAGTGCGCCAGGACTAGCGGGAGGTGACGAGCAGTACTTC.

The chain links TRBV24-1 to TRBJ2-5; 10 bases fit TRBD1. The CDR3 has 16 residues. V gave up 4 bases and J gave up 3 bases; unmatched junction bases: 7. CDR1 is KGHDR, CDR2 SFDVKD, per germline. The CDR3 reads CATSDGTGDVEETQYF. In DNA, the CDR3 is TGTGCCACCAGTGACGGGACAGGGGATGTTGAAGAGACCCAGTACTTC.

This clonotype appeared a single time. The chain is built from TRBV3-1 and TRBJ2-4; 10 nucleotides agree with TRBD2. The CDR3 length is 14 residues. The germline V gene has CDR1 LGHDT and CDR2 YNNKEL (reference sequence). The ends lost 4 bases at V and 6 bases at J; junction bases unmatched: 3. This CDR3 reads CASSPRLAGNIQYF. The CDR3 bases are TGTGCCAGCAGCCCGCGACTAGCGGGAAACATTCAGTACTTC.

The chain links TRBV19 to TRBJ2-4; no definite D call. The germline V gene has CDR1 LNHDA and CDR2 SQIVND (reference sequence). This CDR3 has 15 residues. Trimming took off 5 bases at V and 0 bases at J, with 11 bases between the two ends. This CDR3 reads CASSSPQLAKNIQYF. As DNA, the CDR3 is TGTGCCAGTAGTTCTCCTCAGCTAGCCAAAAACATTCAGTACTTC.

This clonotype was seen only once. This chain uses TRBV5-1 with TRBJ2-7; TRBD1 aligns across 8 bases. The CDR3 is made up of 17 amino acids. Losses at the gene ends were 4 bases for V and 7 bases for J; bases not matched to a gene: 19. Germline loops: CDR1 SGHRS, CDR2 YFSETQ. The CDR3 DNA reads as TGCGCCAGCAGCGCCCAGGGGGCGCGGGCCGGGAGTAGTGAGCAGTACTTC. As protein: CASSAQGARAGSSEQYF.

V and J are TRBV25-1 and TRBJ2-3; D not certain. Germline loops: CDR1 MGHDK, CDR2 SYGVNS. CDR3 length equals 14 residues. The V gene lost 2 bases and the J gene lost 3 bases, with 9 bases spanning the gap. CDR3 coding DNA: TGTGCCAGCAGTGAAAAAACCCAGACAGATACGCAGTATTTT. It specifies CASSEKTQTDTQYF.

The chain links TRBV29-1 to TRBJ2-3, with 7 bases identical to TRBD1. CDR1 and CDR2 (germline): SQVTM, ANQGSEA. This CDR3 spans 16 amino acids. V was pared by 2 bases and J by 3 bases, with 11 bases of the junction left unmatched. CDR3 nucleotides: TGCAGCGTTGAACCCCTGACAGGGTTGAGGACAGATACGCAGTATTTT. This encodes CSVEPLTGLRTDTQYF.

The V and J genes are TRBV30 and TRBJ2-1, with D unresolved. Trimming shortened V by 0 bases and J by 2 bases, and 14 bases separated the two germline ends. The CDR3 loop spans 16 amino acids. The germline gives CDR1 GTSNPN, CDR2 SVGIG (reference sequence). DNA for the CDR3: TGTGCCTGGAGTGTAGGGCACGGGCCCCCCTACAATGAGCAGTTCTTC. This codes for CAWSVGHGPPYNEQFF.

The rearrangement links TRBV28 to TRBJ1-6; D gene uncertain. Germline values: CDR1 MDHEN, CDR2 SYDVKM. Deletions cut 1 base from V and 10 bases from J, with 14 bases between. This CDR3 spans 15 amino acids. The CDR3 DNA sequence: TGTGCCAGCAGTTTATCGATGGGCAATGGATCACCCCTCCACTTT. Its protein is CASSLSMGNGSPLHF.

The CDR3 DNA is TGTGCCAGCAGCTTAGCCAGGCAACATACCACAGATACGCAGTATTTT. This encodes CASSLARQHTTDTQYF. This chain connects TRBV7-9 to TRBJ2-3; D remains ambiguous. Looked up from germline, CDR1 is SEHNR and CDR2 is FQNEAQ (reference sequence). The CDR3 consists of 16 residues. V lost 0 bases and J 2 bases, leaving 12 bases between the germline ends.